These 29 T cell receptor beta chains originate from one sample sequenced in a study of blood T cell repertoires in COVID-19. TCRdb keeps only in-frame clones here, not all; method: immunoSEQ multiplex PCR. The data show a few hundred thousand clones, with over 75% seen just once and 6.5% to 8.5% held by the top ten. Material: PBMCs or T cells enriched from blood (not recorded which). The receptor set was obtained from a woman aged 40-49 years with acute COVID-19.

V and J are TRBV23-1 and TRBJ1-2; D is unclear. TRBV23-1 is an ORF; its function is uncertain. V dropped 6 bases and J dropped 4 bases, with 15 bases sitting between them. The CDR3 consists of 14 residues. CDR3 coding DNA: TGCGCCAGCAGGGGTGGTGGTTGCGGCTATGGCTACACCTTC. The encoded protein is CASRGGGCGYGYTF.

The chain links TRBV2 to TRBJ1-5, with 7 bases identical to TRBD1. Germline CDR1 is SNHLY and CDR2 is FYNNEI. The V segment lost 5 bases and the J segment 4 bases; nucleotides outside the gene matches: 5. This CDR3 is 14 amino acids long. Written as DNA, the CDR3 is TGTGCCAGCAGTAGGGGGCAACCGAATCAGCCCCAGCATTTT. Translating it yields CASSRGQPNQPQHF.

This clone has just a few counts. The chain has TRBV28 and TRBJ2-7; 12 bases align to TRBD1. Per germline, CDR1 MDHEN and CDR2 SYDVKM. The CDR3 spans 16 residues. V dropped 5 bases and J dropped 7; count of bases not matched to a gene: 12. The CDR3 reads CASSPGWGTGGAEQYF. Written as DNA, the CDR3 is TGTGCCAGCAGTCCAGGTTGGGGGACAGGGGGCGCGGAGCAGTACTTC.

The chain employs TRBV9 and TRBJ1-3; the D gene is possibly TRBD1 (6 bases). Per the germline V gene, CDR1 is SGDLS and CDR2 is YYNGEE. The V gene lost 2 bases and the J gene lost 3 bases, with 9 bases spanning the gap. The CDR3 spans 14 residues. DNA for the CDR3: TGTGCCAGCAGCGTCGACAGGATTGGAAACACCATATATTTT. Protein product: CASSVDRIGNTIYF.

The chain joins TRBV20-1 to TRBJ1-1; no reliable D call. The CDR3 length is 11 residues. V was trimmed by 5 bases and J by 6 bases, leaving 10 bases between them. Germline V gene data show CDR1 as DFQATT and CDR2 as SNEGSKA (reference sequence). For the CDR3, the DNA is TGCAGTGCTTGGAGATTCCCTGAAGCTTTCTTT. It yields the protein CSAWRFPEAFF.

Details on this clone: A junction boundary mismatches the germline segment, possibly from a read error. V usage is TRBV5-1 and J usage is TRBJ2-1, with 7 bases identical to TRBD1. The CDR3 is made up of 12 amino acids. Germline V CDR1 and CDR2: SGHRS, YFSETQ. The CDR3 DNA reads TGCGCCAGCAGCTTGTCAGGCAGGGGGAAGATCTTC. It translates to CASSLSGRGKIF.

The CDR3 region is CASSVAGGAGELFF. CDR3 sequence (DNA): TGTGCCAGCAGCGTAGCGGGGGGGGCCGGGGAGCTGTTTTTT. The V call is TRBV9, the J call TRBJ2-2, with 8 bases lining up with TRBD2. The V and J ends lost 0 bases and 6 bases, in that order; junction bases with no gene match: 1. Germline V gene lookup returns CDR1 SGDLS and CDR2 YYNGEE. This CDR3 has 14 amino acids.

This clone was seen more than once but under ten times. This chain connects TRBV27 to TRBJ2-3, with 7 bases that match TRBD2. CDR3 size: 16 residues. V shed 3 bases, J shed 0 bases, and the junction held 6 bases outside the gene matches. In germline, CDR1 is MNHEY, CDR2 SMNVEV (reference sequence). The CDR3 region is CASSFTGTTSTDTQYF. CDR3 sequence (DNA): TGTGCCAGCAGTTTTACCGGGACTACGAGCACAGATACGCAGTATTTT.

This clone was recorded only once. The J gene is TRBJ1-2, the V gene TRBV30; 7 nucleotides line up with TRBD1. Unmatched junction bases numbered 6, after V lost 0 bases and J lost 8 bases. The germline V gene encodes CDR1 GTSNPN and CDR2 SVGIG (reference sequence). The CDR3 sequence is 13 residues long. The CDR3, as DNA: TGTGCCTGGAGTGTACATCAGGGGGGAGGCTACACCTTC. This encodes CAWSVHQGGGYTF.

The chain couples TRBV19 to TRBJ2-7, with TRBD2 matching over 13 bases. J lost 6 bases, V lost 2 bases, and 4 bases had no gene match. Germline V gene data show CDR1 as LNHDA and CDR2 as SQIVND (reference sequence). The CDR3 consists of 15 residues. The CDR3 DNA follows: TGTGCCAGTAGTATACCGGGACTAGCGGGAAGCGAGCAGTACTTC. It specifies CASSIPGLAGSEQYF.

The V and J genes are TRBV18 and TRBJ1-4; D gene ambiguous. V was cut by 0 bases and J by 5 bases, with 10 bases left in between. Germline V gives CDR1 KGHSH, CDR2 LQKENI. The CDR3 is made up of 15 amino acids. The CDR3 DNA sequence: TGTGCCAGCTCACCACCGCGAAATACCAATGAAAAACTGTTTTTT. Translation: CASSPPRNTNEKLFF. The whole variable domain, remainder taken from reference TRBV18 and TRBJ1-4, is NAGVMQNPRHLVRRRGQEARLRCSPMKGHSHVYWYRQLPEEGLKFMVYLQKENIIDESGMPKERFSAEFPKEGPSILRIQQVVRGDSAAYFCASSPPRNTNEKLFFGSGTQLSVL.

The genes are TRBV28 and TRBJ2-7; D might be TRBD1 (6 bases). The CDR3 is 17 amino acids. Trimming took off 5 bases at V and 0 bases at J, with 20 bases between the two ends. The germline V gene has CDR1 MDHEN and CDR2 SYDVKM. The CDR3 DNA is TGTGCCAGCAGTCACACCACCGGGACAACCCCCTCCTACGAGCAGTACTTC. As protein: CASSHTTGTTPSYEQYF.

This clone has a handful of counts. The chain recombines TRBV19 with TRBJ2-1, with 9 bases aligning to TRBD2. Germline V gene sequence: CDR1 LNHDA, CDR2 SQIVND (reference sequence). This CDR3 comprises 16 residues. V lost 3 bases, J lost 9 bases, and 12 bases stayed unmatched. CDR3 coding DNA: TGTGCCAGTAGTATCCCCCTAGCGGGGCCCCGGGGTGAGCAGTTCTTC. It yields the protein CASSIPLAGPRGEQFF.

The chain employs TRBV2 and TRBJ2-3, with TRBD2 matching over 12 bases. Unmatched junction bases numbered 14, after V lost 6 bases and J lost 4 bases. This CDR3 region has 18 residues. Germline V gene data show CDR1 as SNHLY and CDR2 as FYNNEI. In DNA form, the CDR3 reads TGTGCCAGCAGCCGTAGTTCGGGACTAGCGGGTTCCGCAGATACGCAGTATTTT. Encoded protein: CASSRSSGLAGSADTQYF.

This clone appeared a single time. Different DNA sequences within this sample yield the same CDR3. The V gene is TRBV28, the J gene TRBJ1-5; D gene unclear. This CDR3 is built from 14 residues. Per germline, CDR1 MDHEN and CDR2 SYDVKM. V was pared by 3 bases and J by 1 base, with 7 bases between. In DNA, the CDR3 is TGTGCCAGCAGTTTCCCAGGAAGCAATCAGCCCCAGCATTTT. This gives the protein CASSFPGSNQPQHF.

In its sample, this clone was seen once. The chain couples TRBV6-5 to TRBJ2-1; TRBD2 matches at 8 bases. This CDR3 has 14 residues. Germline-derived CDR1 and CDR2 are MNHEY and SVGAGI. The V gene end was trimmed by 4 bases and the J gene end by 9 bases; junction bases not matched to a gene: 8. The CDR3 is CASSFGSGSSEQFF. CDR3 sequence (DNA): TGTGCCAGCAGTTTTGGCAGCGGGAGTAGTGAGCAGTTCTTC.

The rearrangement uses TRBV7-2 and TRBJ2-7, with TRBD1 as a possible D gene (5 bases). This CDR3 spans 13 amino acids. Germline V gene data show CDR1 as SGHTA and CDR2 as FQGNSA. The V gene lost 5 bases and the J gene lost 3 bases, with 11 bases spanning the gap. In DNA, the CDR3 is TGTGCCAGCAGCAGGGCAGGGAACTACGAGCAGTACTTC. Protein: CASSRAGNYEQYF. Full variable domain (outside the CDR3, taken from reference TRBV7-2 and TRBJ2-7): GAGVSQSPSNKVTEKGKDVELRCDPISGHTALYWYRQSLGQGLEFLIYFQGNSAPDKSGLPSDRFSAERTGGSVSTLTIQRTQQEDSAVYLCASSRAGNYEQYFGPGTRLTVT.

This clone occurred once. This sequence joins TRBV28 and TRBJ1-1, with no clear D. Trimming removed 6 bases at V and 0 bases at J, with 11 bases between. Germline V CDR1 and CDR2: MDHEN, SYDVKM. The CDR3 runs 14 residues. The CDR3 loop is CASSLSNMNTEAFF. The CDR3 nucleotides read TGTGCCAGCAGCCTGAGTAATATGAACACTGAAGCTTTCTTT.

This clone was seen only once. The chain links TRBV6-5 to TRBJ2-7; D not resolved. The CDR3 is 14 amino acids. CDR1 is MNHEY and CDR2 is SVGAGI in the germline V gene. The V gene lost 7 bases and the J gene lost 2 bases, with 15 bases spanning the gap. The CDR3 sequence: CASTRGTEAYEQYF. The CDR3 nucleotides are TGTGCCAGCACTCGAGGAACGGAAGCCTACGAGCAGTACTTC.

About this clone: The junction differs from germline at one of its ends, possibly a read error. The V and J genes are TRBV19 and TRBJ1-3; D is unresolved. CDR3 length: 15 residues. Germline V gives CDR1 LNHDA, CDR2 SQIVND (reference sequence). The CDR3 here is CASSLDHFSGNTIYF. The DNA for the CDR3 is TGTGCCAGTAGTCTAGACCACTTCTCTGGAAACACCATATATTTT.

The chain carries TRBV19 and TRBJ1-4, with 8 bases identical to TRBD1. This CDR3 is built from 14 residues. Trimming took 5 bases from V and 8 from J; bases not matched to a gene: 7. The germline CDR1 and CDR2 sequences are LNHDA and SQIVND (reference sequence). The CDR3 here is CASSRDRHGEKLFF. CDR3 nucleotides: TGTGCCAGTAGTCGGGACAGGCACGGGGAAAAACTGTTTTTT.

The chain uses TRBV6-1 and TRBJ1-1; D call uncertain. The V gene's germline CDR1 is MNHNS and CDR2 SASEGT. The CDR3 loop spans 15 amino acids. V lost 2 bases and J 4 bases, leaving 14 bases between the germline ends. As DNA, the CDR3 is TGTGCCAGCAGTGAATTTTTTGGAGGAATCACTGAAGCTTTCTTT. It codes for CASSEFFGGITEAFF.

This clone was recorded once. The chain links TRBV6-5 to TRBJ1-1, with D perhaps matching TRBD1 (5 bases). Trimming pared 11 bases from V and 4 bases from J, leaving 17 bases between. The germline gives CDR1 MNHEY, CDR2 SVGAGI. The CDR3 is 13 amino acids. For the CDR3, the DNA is TGTGCCCTGAGTAAGGGGCTCGGCACTGAAGCTTTCTTT. This codes for CALSKGLGTEAFF.

This chain links TRBV19 with TRBJ2-5, with D possibly TRBD1 on 6 matching bases. V dropped 1 base and J dropped 2 bases, with 14 bases sitting between them. From germline, CDR1 is LNHDA and CDR2 SQIVND (reference sequence). The CDR3 contains 16 residues. Written as DNA, the CDR3 is TGTGCCAGTAGTATAGGAACAGGGTGGGCACAAGAGACCCAGTACTTC. Its translation: CASSIGTGWAQETQYF.

The chain links TRBV7-2 to TRBJ1-3; 8 nucleotides match TRBD1. Germline V gene lookup returns CDR1 SGHTA and CDR2 FQGNSA. Trimming took 5 bases from V and 4 from J; bases not matched to a gene: 7. The length of the CDR3 is 15 residues. Here the CDR3 reads CASSGWTGSGNTIYF. CDR3 sequence (DNA): TGTGCCAGCAGCGGATGGACAGGGTCCGGAAACACCATATATTTT.

The chain links TRBV27 to TRBJ1-1; perhaps TRBD1 as D (6 bases). In germline, CDR1 is MNHEY, CDR2 SMNVEV (reference sequence). CDR3 size: 15 residues. V lost 3 bases and J lost 4, with 15 bases in between. CDR3 amino acids: CASSLVQGRVTEAFF. The CDR3 coding sequence is TGTGCCAGCAGTTTGGTTCAGGGGCGCGTCACTGAAGCTTTCTTT.

The V call is TRBV19, the J call TRBJ2-3; D perhaps matches TRBD1 (5 bases). V gave up 4 bases and J gave up 8 bases, with 13 bases separating them. The germline V gene has CDR1 LNHDA and CDR2 SQIVND (reference sequence). The CDR3 is made up of 13 amino acids. The CDR3 nucleotides read TGTGCCAGTAGTACCCGGACACTGGGTACGCAGTATTTT. It yields the protein CASSTRTLGTQYF. Together with reference TRBV19 and TRBJ2-3, the CDR3 gives the full variable domain: DGGITQSPKYLFRKEGQNVTLSCEQNLNHDAMYWYRQDPGQGLRLIYYSQIVNDFQKGDIAEGYSVSREKKESFPLTVTSAQKNPTAFYLCASSTRTLGTQYFGPGTRLTVL.

This chain links TRBV10-3 with TRBJ1-4; D perhaps matches TRBD1 (6 bases). Trimming cost V 3 bases and J 7 bases, with 9 bases left between them. Germline CDR1 ENHRY, CDR2 SYGVKD. The CDR3 length is 13 residues. CDR3 DNA sequence: TGTGCCATCAGTGACAGGGGTTTTGAAAAACTGTTTTTT. Translating gives CAISDRGFEKLFF.

This clone turned up a few times. The chain combines TRBV6-5 with TRBJ2-7, with 11 bases lining up with TRBD1. The ends lost 5 bases at V and 6 bases at J; junction bases unmatched: 9. CDR3 length: 15 residues. The germline V gene has CDR1 MNHEY and CDR2 SVGAGI. The CDR3 nucleotides are TGTGCCAGCAGTACCCCGAGGACAGGGGGCGGCGAGCAGTACTTC. Protein: CASSTPRTGGGEQYF.